This T cell receptor (beta chain) was observed in a study of T cells expressing NK-cell markers. Using the 5' RACE reads, TCRdb records one entry per CDR3 protein without DNA. Its clone listing holds hundreds of thousands of distinct CDR3 sequences. The germline V gene has CDR1 LGHNA and CDR2 YNFKEQ. The CDR3 length is 16 residues. The material sequenced was blood T cells: a sorted CD56 or NKG2C T cell subset, CD4+ or CD8+ T cells, or bulk PBMC T cells (not recorded which). V is TRBV4-2 and J is TRBJ1-1. The clonotype originates from a man aged 18 to 29 in good health. The CDR3 is CASSQEASRQNTEAFF.